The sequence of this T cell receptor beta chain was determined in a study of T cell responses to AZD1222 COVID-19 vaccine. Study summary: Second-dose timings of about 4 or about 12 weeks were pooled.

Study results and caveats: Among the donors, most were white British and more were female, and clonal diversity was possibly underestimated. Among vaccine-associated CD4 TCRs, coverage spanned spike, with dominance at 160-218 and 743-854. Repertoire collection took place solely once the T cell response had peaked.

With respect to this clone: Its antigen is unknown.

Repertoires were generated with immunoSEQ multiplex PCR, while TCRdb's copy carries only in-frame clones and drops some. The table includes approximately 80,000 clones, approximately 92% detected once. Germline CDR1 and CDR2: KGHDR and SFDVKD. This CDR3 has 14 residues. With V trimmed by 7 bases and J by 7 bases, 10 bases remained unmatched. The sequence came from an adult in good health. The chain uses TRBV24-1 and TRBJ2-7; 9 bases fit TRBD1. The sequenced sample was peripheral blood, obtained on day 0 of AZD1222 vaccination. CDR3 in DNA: TGTGCCACCAGGGGGACAGGGCAATCGGAAGAGCAGTACTTC. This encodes CATRGTGQSEEQYF.